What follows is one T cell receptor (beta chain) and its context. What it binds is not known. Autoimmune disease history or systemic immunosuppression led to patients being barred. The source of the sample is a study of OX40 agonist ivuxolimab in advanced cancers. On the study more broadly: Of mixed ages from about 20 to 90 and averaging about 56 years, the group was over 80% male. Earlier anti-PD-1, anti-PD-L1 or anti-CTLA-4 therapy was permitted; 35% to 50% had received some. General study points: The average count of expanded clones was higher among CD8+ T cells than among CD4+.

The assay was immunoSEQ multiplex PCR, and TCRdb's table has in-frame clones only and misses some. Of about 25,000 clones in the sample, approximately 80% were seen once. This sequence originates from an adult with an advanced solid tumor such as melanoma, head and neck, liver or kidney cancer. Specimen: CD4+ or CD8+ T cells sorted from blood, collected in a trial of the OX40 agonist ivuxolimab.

The CDR3 here is CAYTGQGEMSGYTF. The CDR3 region has the DNA TGTGCTTATACAGGGCAGGGCGAAATGAGTGGCTACACCTTC. The chain uses TRBV30 and TRBJ1-2; D perhaps matches TRBD1 (6 bases). CDR1 is GTSNPN and CDR2 is SVGIG in the germline V gene (reference sequence). The CDR3 sequence is 14 residues long.